This is a list of T cell receptor beta chains from one sample in a study of beta chain features in type 1 diabetes. Some clones are missing from TCRdb's copy, which holds only in-frame ones; the method was immunoSEQ multiplex PCR. The sample has just over 450,000 clones, 25% to 35% seen once. Sequenced sample: naive CD4+ T cells from blood. The source of these receptors is a man between 18 and 35 years old in good health. CDR3s include the opening cysteine and the closing phenylalanine or tryptophan. D genes are given only for firm matches. Only some rows state a clone size, as once, few, many or a class for expanded clones.

>few|NA|TRBJ2-5|TRBV7-2
TGTGCCAGCAGCTTAGGGCAGTCCCAAGAGACCCAGTACTTC
CASSLGQSQETQYF
>NA|NA|TRBJ2-3|TRBV6-1
TGTGCCAGCAGGCAGGGCACAGATACGCAGTATTTT
CASRQGTDTQYF
>few|TRBD2|TRBJ2-5|TRBV5-1
TGCGCCAGCAGGCGGGGGGTTGAGACCCAGTACTTC
CASRRGVETQYF
>NA|TRBD1|TRBJ1-1|TRBV7-2
TGTGCCAGCAAGCGGACAGGGGGAACGACTGAAGCTTTCTTT
CASKRTGGTTEAFF
>few|NA|TRBJ1-2|TRBV25-1
TGTGCCAGCAGGGCAGGGAGCTATGGCTACACCTTC
CASRAGSYGYTF
>NA|NA|TRBJ2-5|TRBV5-1
TGCGCCAGCAGCTTAGATGGGGGCGCAGGGGAGACCCAGTACTTC
CASSLDGGAGETQYF
>NA|NA|TRBJ1-1|TRBV6-6
TGTGCCAGCAGTGTGGTCCAGGGTGGCACTGAAGCTTTCTTT
CASSVVQGGTEAFF
>NA|NA|TRBJ2-1|TRBV5-1
TGCGCCAGCAGCTTGGGCCAGCGGGCCTACAATGAGCAGTTCTTC
CASSLGQRAYNEQFF
>NA|TRBD1|TRBJ1-2|TRBV6-5
TGTGCCAGCAGCCCAGACAGGGGTTACGGCTACACCTTC
CASSPDRGYGYTF
>NA|TRBD1|TRBJ2-7|TRBV4-3
TGCGCCAGCAGAAGGACAGGGTCCTACGAGCAGTACTTC
CASRRTGSYEQYF
>NA|TRBD1|TRBJ2-7|TRBV2
TGTGCCACCGGGGACCGGACAGGGACCGGCGAGCAGTACTTC
CATGDRTGTGEQYF
>NA|TRBD2|TRBJ2-1|TRBV29-1
TGCAGCGCTATGGGACTAGCCCGTCGGGATGAGCAGTTCTTC
CSAMGLARRDEQFF
>few|NA|TRBJ2-1|TRBV2
TGTGCCAGCAGAGCGGTGCGGAAAAGCTCCTACAATGAGCAGTTCTTC
CASRAVRKSSYNEQFF
>NA|NA|TRBJ1-1|TRBV9
TGTGCCAGCAGCGTAGATGGGAGTTACACTGAAGCTTTCTTT
CASSVDGSYTEAFF
>NA|TRBD1|TRBJ2-6|TRBV5-1
TGCGCCAGCAGCTGGACAGGGACAGGGGCCAACGTCCTGACTTTC
CASSWTGTGANVLTF
>NA|TRBD1|TRBJ1-4|TRBV2
TGTGCCACCTCCAGACAGGGGAATAATGAAAAACTGTTTTTT
CATSRQGNNEKLFF
>few|TRBD2|TRBJ2-1|TRBV5-1
TGCGCCAGCAGGCGGGAGAACCGCAATGAGCAGTTCTTC
CASRRENRNEQFF
>NA|NA|TRBJ2-3|TRBV7-3
TGTGCCAGCAGCGCCCCGGGCCGCACAGATACGCAGTATTTT
CASSAPGRTDTQYF
>NA|NA|TRBJ1-2|TRBV29-1
TGCAGCGTTGAGAACGGGGCAGGAGGCTACACCTTC
CSVENGAGGYTF
>NA|TRBD1|TRBJ2-1|TRBV18
TGTGCCAGCTCCCCCGACAGGGCACCCTACAATGAGCAGTTCTTC
CASSPDRAPYNEQFF
>NA|NA|TRBJ2-5|TRBV2
TGTGCCAGCCAATCCGAACCCGAGGATACCCAGTACTTC
CASQSEPEDTQYF
>NA|NA|TRBJ1-1|TRBV7-9
TGTGCCAGCAGCTTCGTTAACACTGAAGCTTTCTTT
CASSFVNTEAFF
>few|TRBD2|TRBJ2-1|TRBV4-3
TGCGCCAGCAGCCAAGATTTGGGACTAGCGGGAGCCTACAATGAGCAGTTCTTC
CASSQDLGLAGAYNEQFF
>NA|NA|TRBJ2-5|TRBV7-8
TGTGCCAGCAGCTTAGATTCCCAGGAGACCCAGTACTTC
CASSLDSQETQYF
>NA|TRBD2|TRBJ2-1|TRBV7-2
TGTGCCAGCAGCCCGCAAGAAAGCGGGAGGAGCAATGAGCAGTTCTTC
CASSPQESGRSNEQFF
>few|NA|TRBJ1-5|TRBV4-1
TGCGCCAGCAGCTCGACAGGCCTACCCCTTCAGCCCCAGCATTTT
CASSSTGLPLQPQHF
>NA|NA|TRBJ2-1|TRBV30
TGTGCCTGGATTTGGGGGGCGGGCAATGAGCAGTTCTTC
CAWIWGAGNEQFF
>few|NA|TRBJ2-7|TRBV5-1
TGCGCCAGCAGCGTGTCCGAATTGGTTTACGAGCAGTACTTC
CASSVSELVYEQYF
>NA|NA|TRBJ1-5|TRBV30
TGTGCCTGGAGTGTAAAAAGGTCTGTCAGCCCCCAGCATTTT
CAWSVKRSVSPQHF
>few|NA|TRBJ2-6|TRBV5-5
TGTGCCAGCAGCCGCCCAGGCTCTGGGGCCAACGTCCTGACTTTC
CASSRPGSGANVLTF
>NA|TRBD2|TRBJ2-1|TRBV29-1
TGCAGCGCCGCAGCGGGAGCGAATGAGCAGTTCTTC
CSAAAGANEQFF
>few|NA|TRBJ2-5|TRBV28
TGTGCCAGCAGTACCGGAGCAGAGGGGCAAGAGACCCAGTACTTC
CASSTGAEGQETQYF
>NA|NA|TRBJ2-3|TRBV4-3
TGCGCCAGCAGCCAAGGAGGGTCCCGCACAGATACGCAGTATTTT
CASSQGGSRTDTQYF
>few|NA|TRBJ1-5|TRBV4-1
TGCGCCAGCAGCCTTTGGACGTTTGTGGACCAGCCCCAGCATTTT
CASSLWTFVDQPQHF
>few|NA|TRBJ2-7|TRBV30
TGTGCCTGGAGACGCTTCGACGAGCAGTACTTC
CAWRRFDEQYF
>few|NA|TRBJ2-7|TRBV7-9
TGTGCCAGCAGCTTCACTCGAGGGGACTACGAGCAGTACTTC
CASSFTRGDYEQYF
>few|NA|TRBJ2-6|TRBV28
TGTGCCAGCAAATCCGGCTCTGGGGCCAACGTCCTGACTTTC
CASKSGSGANVLTF
>NA|NA|TRBJ1-1|TRBV30
TGTGCCTGGAGGCTGGCGGGACTGAACACTGAAGCTTTCTTT
CAWRLAGLNTEAFF
>few|TRBD1|TRBJ1-1|TRBV7-6
TGTGCCAGCAGCGCACGGCCAGGGGGCTACACTGAAGCTTTCTTT
CASSARPGGYTEAFF
>NA|NA|TRBJ1-1|TRBV12-5
TGTGCTAGTGGCCTGGGACGGAACACTGAAGCTTTCTTT
CASGLGRNTEAFF
>NA|TRBD2|TRBJ2-3|TRBV5-4
TGTGCCAGCAGCTTGACTAGCGGGACCGCAGATACGCAGTATTTT
CASSLTSGTADTQYF
>few|NA|TRBJ1-1|TRBV30
TGTGCCTGGAGTGTGTCCCACCGATTGAACACTGAAGCTTTCTTT
CAWSVSHRLNTEAFF